This T cell receptor beta chain was recovered during a study of T cell responses to AZD1222 COVID-19 vaccine. CDR3 length: 12 amino acids. Notes on this clone: What it binds is unknown.

Points from the study as a whole: Increased Spike-specific TCR breadth and depth were observed after two AZD1222 doses. The study sampled repertoires only after the peak T cell response.

Repertoires were generated with immunoSEQ multiplex PCR, while TCRdb's copy carries only in-frame clones and drops some. This table has approximately 190,000 clones, 94% appearing once. The sequence was collected from an adult in good health. The starting material was peripheral blood, obtained on day 0 of AZD1222 vaccination. The chain recombines TRBV21-1 with TRBJ1-4; TRBD1, the table's D call, lacks a check against the DNA. TRBV21-1 constitutes a pseudogene. This CDR3 reads CASSATGEKLFF. DNA of the CDR3: TGTGCCAGCAGCGCTACAGGGGAAAAACTGTTTTTT.